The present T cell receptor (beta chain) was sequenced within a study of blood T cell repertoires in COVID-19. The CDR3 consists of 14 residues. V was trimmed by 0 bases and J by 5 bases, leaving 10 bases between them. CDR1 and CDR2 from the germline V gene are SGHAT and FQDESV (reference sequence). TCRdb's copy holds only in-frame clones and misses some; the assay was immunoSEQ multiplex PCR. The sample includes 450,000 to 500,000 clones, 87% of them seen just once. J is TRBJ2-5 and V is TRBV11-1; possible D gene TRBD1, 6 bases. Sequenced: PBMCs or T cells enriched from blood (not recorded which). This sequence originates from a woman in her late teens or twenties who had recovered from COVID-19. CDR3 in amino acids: CASSLAQGWETQYF. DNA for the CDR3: TGTGCCAGCAGCTTAGCACAGGGTTGGGAGACCCAGTACTTC.